This T cell receptor beta chain originates from a study of T cell repertoires in cytomegalovirus infection. The wider study: CMV infection and matching HLA type were both indicated by public TCR beta signatures.

TCRdb fed the reads into MiXCR, producing one record per CDR3 protein. In the table there are about 740,000 distinct CDR3 sequences, 35% to 45% of which are singletons. Trimming pared 0 bases from V and 2 bases from J, leaving 13 bases between. CDR1 is LNHNV and CDR2 is YYDKDF in the germline V gene (reference sequence). This CDR3 has 16 amino acids. General study results and limits: The ex vivo response was dominated by HLA-C-restricted CMV-specific TCR beta clonotypes. People with CMV and the relevant HLA were identified by cumulative public TCR beta family frequency.

About this clonotype itself: Its target is not known.

The chain is built from TRBV15 and TRBJ1-1; D unclear. Sequencing was carried out using PBMCs. This clonotype was obtained from a human donor in good health (CMV status not recorded). Some clones in this sample may be carry-over from other donors' samples. The chain's CDR3 is CATSRDLGQTNTEAFF. The DNA of the CDR3 is TGTGCCACCAGCAGAGATCTCGGGCAGACCAACACTGAAGCTTTCTTT. Looking up the rest from reference TRBV15 and TRBJ1-1 gives the full variable domain: DAMVIQNPRYQVTQFGKPVTLSCSQTLNHNVMYWYQQKSSQAPKLLFHYYDKDFNNEADTPDNFQSRRPNTSFCFLDIRSPGLGDTAMYLCATSRDLGQTNTEAFFGQGTRLTVV.